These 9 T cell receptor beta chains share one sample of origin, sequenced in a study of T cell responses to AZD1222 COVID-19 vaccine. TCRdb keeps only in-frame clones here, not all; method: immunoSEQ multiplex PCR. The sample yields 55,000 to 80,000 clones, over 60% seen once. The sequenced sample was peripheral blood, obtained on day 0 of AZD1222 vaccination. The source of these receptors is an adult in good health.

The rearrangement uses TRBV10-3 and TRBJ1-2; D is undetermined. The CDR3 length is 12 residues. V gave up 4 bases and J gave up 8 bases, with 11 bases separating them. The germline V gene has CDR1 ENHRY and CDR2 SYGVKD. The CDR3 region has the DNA TGTGCCATCAGTGGCGTCGGAGGGGGCTACACCTTC. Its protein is CAISGVGGGYTF.

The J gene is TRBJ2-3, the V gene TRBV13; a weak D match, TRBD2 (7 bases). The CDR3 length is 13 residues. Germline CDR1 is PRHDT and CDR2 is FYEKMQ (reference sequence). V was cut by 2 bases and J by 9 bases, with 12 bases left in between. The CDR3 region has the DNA TGTGCCAGCAGCTTAAGGGGGAGGGTGACGCAGTATTTT. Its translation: CASSLRGRVTQYF.

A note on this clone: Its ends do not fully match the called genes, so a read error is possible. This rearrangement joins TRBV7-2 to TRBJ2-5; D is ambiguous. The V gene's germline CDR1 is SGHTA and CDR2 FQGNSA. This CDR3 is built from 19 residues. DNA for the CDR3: TGTGCCAGCAGCCCTTGGAAGCAGCTTACACAGACCGCAAGAGAGGCCCAGTACTTC. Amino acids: CASSPWKQLTQTAREAQYF. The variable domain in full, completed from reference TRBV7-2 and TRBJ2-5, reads GAGVSQSPSNKVTEKGKDVELRCDPISGHTALYWYRQSLGQGLEFLIYFQGNSAPDKSGLPSDRFSAERTGGSVSTLTIQRTQQEDSAVYLCASSPWKQLTQTAREAQYFGPGTRLLVL.

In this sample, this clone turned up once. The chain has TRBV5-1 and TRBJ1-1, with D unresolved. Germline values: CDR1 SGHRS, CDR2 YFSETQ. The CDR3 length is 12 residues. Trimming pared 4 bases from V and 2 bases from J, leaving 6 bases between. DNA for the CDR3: TGCGCCAGCAGCCCAGGAAACACTGAAGCTTTCTTT. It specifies CASSPGNTEAFF.

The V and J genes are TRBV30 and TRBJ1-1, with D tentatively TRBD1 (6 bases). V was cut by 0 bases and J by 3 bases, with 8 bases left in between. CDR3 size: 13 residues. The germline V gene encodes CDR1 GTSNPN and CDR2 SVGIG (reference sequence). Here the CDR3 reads CAWSVGGDTEAFF. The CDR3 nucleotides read TGTGCCTGGAGTGTAGGGGGGGACACTGAAGCTTTCTTT.

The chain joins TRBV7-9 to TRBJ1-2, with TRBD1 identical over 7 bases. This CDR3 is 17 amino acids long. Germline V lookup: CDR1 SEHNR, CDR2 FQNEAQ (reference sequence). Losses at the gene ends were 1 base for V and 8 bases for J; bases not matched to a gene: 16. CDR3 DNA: TGTGCCAGCAGCTTAGGCGCCGGGACAGAGGCCTCGGAGGGCTACACCTTC. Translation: CASSLGAGTEASEGYTF.

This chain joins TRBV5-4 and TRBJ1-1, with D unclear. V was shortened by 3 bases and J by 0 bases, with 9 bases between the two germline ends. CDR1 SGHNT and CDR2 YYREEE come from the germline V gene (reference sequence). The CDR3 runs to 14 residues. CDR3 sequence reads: CASSSGIMNTEAFF. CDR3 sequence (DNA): TGTGCCAGCAGCTCGGGTATCATGAACACTGAAGCTTTCTTT.

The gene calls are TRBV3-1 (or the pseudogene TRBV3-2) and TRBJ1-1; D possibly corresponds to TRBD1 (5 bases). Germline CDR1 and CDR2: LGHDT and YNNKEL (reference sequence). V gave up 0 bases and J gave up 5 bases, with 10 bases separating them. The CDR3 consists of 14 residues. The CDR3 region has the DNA TGTGCCAGCAGCCAAGACGGGGGAGGTACTGAAGCTTTCTTT. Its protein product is CASSQDGGGTEAFF.

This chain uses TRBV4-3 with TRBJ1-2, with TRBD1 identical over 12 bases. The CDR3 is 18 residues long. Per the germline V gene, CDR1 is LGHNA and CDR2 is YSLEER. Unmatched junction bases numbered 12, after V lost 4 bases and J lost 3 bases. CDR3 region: CASSRSLGTGGIDYGYTF. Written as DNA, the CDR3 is TGCGCCAGCAGCCGCAGCTTAGGGACAGGGGGCATTGACTATGGCTACACCTTC.